These 2 T cell receptor beta chains share one sample of origin, sequenced in a study of T cells after posttransplantation cyclophosphamide. TCRdb's copy holds only in-frame clones and misses some; the assay was immunoSEQ multiplex PCR. Observed in the sample are 20,000 to 25,000 clones, none of them singletons. The sequenced material came from PBMCs. These receptors were collected from a woman in her forties or fifties in good health, CMV-negative, and a related stem cell transplant donor.

In this sample, this clone turned up many times. The rearrangement uses TRBV4-1 and TRBJ2-7; 10 bases map to TRBD2. CDR3 length equals 15 residues. Germline values: CDR1 MGHRA, CDR2 YSYEKL. J was trimmed by 6 bases and V by 2 bases; bases with no gene match: 7. CDR3 coding DNA: TGCGCCAGCAGCCAAACTAGCGGGACTTCCCCCGAGCAGTACTTC. Its protein product is CASSQTSGTSPEQYF.

This clone was detected many times. The chain recombines TRBV4-3 with TRBJ2-7; TRBD1 agrees at 8 bases. The CDR3 runs to 16 residues. Germline values: CDR1 LGHNA, CDR2 YSLEER. V was pared by 1 base and J by 0 bases, with 5 bases of the junction left unmatched. The CDR3 protein is CASSQVGTGSSYEQYF. CDR3 sequence (DNA): TGCGCCAGCAGCCAAGTCGGGACAGGCAGCTCCTACGAGCAGTACTTC.